This T cell receptor (beta chain) was documented in a study of identical twins. MiXCR, run by TCRdb on the 5' RACE reads, gives a single entry per CDR3 protein. The data contain 500,000 or so distinct CDR3 sequences, roughly an eighth of them singletons. Looked up from germline, CDR1 is DFQATT and CDR2 is SNEGSKA (reference sequence). The CDR3 covers 13 residues. The same sample was also studied in work on yellow fever vaccine responses in identical twins.

The receptor was derived from a woman under 30 in good health. The sequenced material came from CD4+ T cells sorted from blood. The V gene is TRBV20-1, the J gene TRBJ2-5; 7 bases are a match to TRBD2. The CDR3 reads CSQLSSGQETQYF. Written as DNA, the CDR3 is TGCAGCCAACTATCTAGCGGCCAAGAGACCCAGTACTTC.